This is a list of T cell receptor beta chains from one sample in a study of cytomegalovirus exposure and HLA in healthy donors. TCRdb's table, derived via immunoSEQ multiplex PCR, lists solely in-frame clones and lacks some. The data hold about 69,000 clones, with approximately 70% observed a single time. The sequenced sample was PBMCs. The receptors stem from a male donor in good health and CMV-seropositive. The CDR3 runs from the conserved cysteine through the conserved F or W. A D gene is named only where the DNA matches it firmly. The size of a clone is reported for some rows only, either as once, few or many, or as a class for expanded clones.

clone size: -
V gene: TRBV30
J gene: TRBJ1-4
D gene: TRBD1
CDR3 DNA: TGTGCCTGGGGACAGGGGATAGGGGAAAAACTGTTTTTT
CDR3 protein: CAWGQGIGEKLFF

clone size: -
V gene: TRBV19
J gene: TRBJ2-7
D gene: TRBD2
CDR3 DNA: TGTGCCAGTAGTTATAGCGGGAGGGCCTACGAGCAGTACTTC
CDR3 protein: CASSYSGRAYEQYF

clone size: -
V gene: TRBV9
J gene: TRBJ2-7
D gene: -
CDR3 DNA: TGTGCCAGCAGCGTAGCGGTGGACAGCTCCTACGAGCAGTACTTC
CDR3 protein: CASSVAVDSSYEQYF

clone size: once
V gene: TRBV5-5
J gene: TRBJ2-7
D gene: -
CDR3 DNA: TGTGCCAGCAGCTTTGGAGGACAGAGCTCCTACGAGCAGTACTTC
CDR3 protein: CASSFGGQSSYEQYF

clone size: -
V gene: TRBV19
J gene: TRBJ1-1
D gene: TRBD1
CDR3 DNA: TGTGCCAGTAGTATGACAGGCCAGGGGGACACTGAAGCTTTCTTT
CDR3 protein: CASSMTGQGDTEAFF

clone size: -
V gene: TRBV7-9
J gene: TRBJ2-7
D gene: TRBD2
CDR3 DNA: TGTTCCAGCAGCTTAGCGAGCCTAGCGGGAGGGCGGTCCTACGAGCAGTACTTC
CDR3 protein: CSSSLASLAGGRSYEQYF

clone size: -
V gene: TRBV30
J gene: TRBJ2-7
D gene: -
CDR3 DNA: TGTGCCTGGAGTGTCGACGGGTCCTACGAGCAGTACTTC
CDR3 protein: CAWSVDGSYEQYF

clone size: -
V gene: TRBV28
J gene: TRBJ1-1
D gene: -
CDR3 DNA: TGTGCCAGCAGTCCATGGGGCAGTGAAGCTTTCTTT
CDR3 protein: CASSPWGSEAFF

clone size: -
V gene: TRBV2
J gene: TRBJ1-6
D gene: -
CDR3 DNA: TGTGCCAGCAGGATCAGGGATTCCAATTCACCCCTCCACTTT
CDR3 protein: CASRIRDSNSPLHF

clone size: -
V gene: TRBV10-3
J gene: TRBJ2-2
D gene: TRBD2
CDR3 DNA: TGTGCCATCAGTGAAGCGGGAGGGCCGTTCGGGGAGCTGTTTTTT
CDR3 protein: CAISEAGGPFGELFF

clone size: -
V gene: TRBV4-1
J gene: TRBJ1-2
D gene: -
CDR3 DNA: TGCGCCAGCAGCCGCAAGATAGGTCAGGAACCATCCTATGGCTACACCTTC
CDR3 protein: CASSRKIGQEPSYGYTF

clone size: -
V gene: TRBV19
J gene: TRBJ2-3
D gene: TRBD2
CDR3 DNA: TGTGCCAGTTCCTACGAGGGGCAGGCTAGCGGACGCACAGATACGCAGTATTTT
CDR3 protein: CASSYEGQASGRTDTQYF

clone size: once
V gene: TRBV6-1
J gene: TRBJ1-5
D gene: -
CDR3 DNA: TGTGCCAGCAGGGTATCAGGGGACAGCAATCAGCCCCAGCATTTT
CDR3 protein: CASRVSGDSNQPQHF

clone size: -
V gene: TRBV18
J gene: TRBJ2-7
D gene: TRBD1
CDR3 DNA: TGTGCCAGCTCACCTGGGACAGCCTCCTACGAGCAGTACTTC
CDR3 protein: CASSPGTASYEQYF

clone size: -
V gene: TRBV7-9
J gene: TRBJ2-7
D gene: TRBD1
CDR3 DNA: TGTTCCAGCAGCCCCCCTTCGGGACAGGACTCCTACGAGCAGTACTTC
CDR3 protein: CSSSPPSGQDSYEQYF

clone size: -
V gene: TRBV2
J gene: TRBJ1-2
D gene: TRBD1
CDR3 DNA: TGTGCCAGCAGAAGACAGGGGGCGGAAGTTTTTGGCTACACCTTC
CDR3 protein: CASRRQGAEVFGYTF

clone size: -
V gene: TRBV4-1
J gene: TRBJ2-5
D gene: TRBD1
CDR3 DNA: TGCGCCAGCAGTCCAGGGGGAGAGACCCAGTACTTC
CDR3 protein: CASSPGGETQYF

clone size: -
V gene: TRBV11-2
J gene: TRBJ2-7
D gene: -
CDR3 DNA: TGTGCCAGCAGCTCGGTTTACGAGCAGTACTTC
CDR3 protein: CASSSVYEQYF

clone size: -
V gene: TRBV5-4
J gene: TRBJ1-2
D gene: -
CDR3 DNA: TGTGCCAGCAGTTTGGGTCTACCCTATGGCTACACCTTC
CDR3 protein: CASSLGLPYGYTF

clone size: -
V gene: TRBV19
J gene: TRBJ1-2
D gene: TRBD1
CDR3 DNA: TGTGCCAGTAGCCCACGAGGCAGGGGGCCTAATGGCTACACCTTC
CDR3 protein: CASSPRGRGPNGYTF

clone size: -
V gene: TRBV2
J gene: TRBJ2-7
D gene: -
CDR3 DNA: TGTGCCAGCAGTGCCAGACAGAGCTCCTACGAGCAGTACTTC
CDR3 protein: CASSARQSSYEQYF

clone size: -
V gene: TRBV13
J gene: TRBJ1-4
D gene: -
CDR3 DNA: TGTGCCAGCAGCAGAATCAGGGGTCTTGGGGAAAAACTGTTTTTT
CDR3 protein: CASSRIRGLGEKLFF

clone size: -
V gene: TRBV6-1
J gene: TRBJ2-7
D gene: -
CDR3 DNA: TGTGCCAGTGGGTTATACTACGAGCAGTACTTC
CDR3 protein: CASGLYYEQYF

clone size: few
V gene: TRBV29-1
J gene: TRBJ1-2
D gene: TRBD1
CDR3 DNA: TGCAGCGTTGAATGGGCAGGGGGCTCTAGTGGCTACACCTTC
CDR3 protein: CSVEWAGGSSGYTF

clone size: -
V gene: TRBV29-1
J gene: TRBJ2-5
D gene: TRBD2
CDR3 DNA: TGCAGCGCCAAGAGCGGGGCCCAAGAGACCCAGTACTTC
CDR3 protein: CSAKSGAQETQYF

clone size: -
V gene: TRBV7-9
J gene: TRBJ2-1
D gene: TRBD1
CDR3 DNA: TGTGCCAGCAGAAGGGACAGGGCCGAGCAGTTCTTC
CDR3 protein: CASRRDRAEQFF

clone size: few
V gene: TRBV6-5
J gene: TRBJ1-1
D gene: TRBD1
CDR3 DNA: TGTGCCAGCAGTAGGGACAGGTGGAACACTGAAGCTTTCTTT
CDR3 protein: CASSRDRWNTEAFF

clone size: -
V gene: TRBV6-1
J gene: TRBJ2-3
D gene: TRBD2
CDR3 DNA: TGTGCCAGCAGTGAACTAGCGGGGGGGCCCGATACGCAGTATTTT
CDR3 protein: CASSELAGGPDTQYF

clone size: few
V gene: TRBV7-3
J gene: TRBJ2-2
D gene: TRBD1
CDR3 DNA: TGTGCCAGCAGCTTATCAGGGGGCGCTCGGGCCGGGGAGCTGTTTTTT
CDR3 protein: CASSLSGGARAGELFF

clone size: -
V gene: TRBV5-1
J gene: TRBJ1-1
D gene: -
CDR3 DNA: TGCGCCAGCAGCCCATCTCAGGGGTCGGATACTGAAGCTTTCTTT
CDR3 protein: CASSPSQGSDTEAFF

clone size: once
V gene: TRBV7-9
J gene: TRBJ1-1
D gene: -
CDR3 DNA: TGTGCCAGCAGCCGTACTCTACTGCCTTCGAACACTGAAGCTTTCTTT
CDR3 protein: CASSRTLLPSNTEAFF

clone size: few
V gene: TRBV7-2
J gene: TRBJ2-7
D gene: TRBD2
CDR3 DNA: TGTGCCAGCAGCGGCGCGGGGGGAACCTACGAGCAGTACTTC
CDR3 protein: CASSGAGGTYEQYF

clone size: -
V gene: TRBV21-1
J gene: TRBJ1-6
D gene: -
CDR3 DNA: TGTGCCAGCAGCCTGACTGGGGAGCCGCCAGGAAATTCACCCCTCCACTTT
CDR3 protein: CASSLTGEPPGNSPLHF

clone size: -
V gene: TRBV27
J gene: TRBJ1-1
D gene: TRBD1
CDR3 DNA: TGTGCCAGCAGTTTTAGACAGGGTGAAGCTTTCTTT
CDR3 protein: CASSFRQGEAFF

clone size: -
V gene: TRBV19
J gene: TRBJ2-2
D gene: -
CDR3 DNA: TGTGCCAGTAAGACAGACAGTCTATTAACCGGGGAGCTGTTTTTT
CDR3 protein: CASKTDSLLTGELFF

clone size: -
V gene: TRBV7-8
J gene: TRBJ2-2
D gene: -
CDR3 DNA: TGTGCCAGCAGCCCTACAGGTTCGAACACCGGGGAGCTGTTTTTT
CDR3 protein: CASSPTGSNTGELFF

clone size: -
V gene: TRBV4-2
J gene: TRBJ2-3
D gene: -
CDR3 DNA: TGTGCCAGCAGCCAAGGAGGCGGTTCCACAGATACGCAGTATTTT
CDR3 protein: CASSQGGGSTDTQYF

clone size: -
V gene: TRBV25-1
J gene: TRBJ1-5
D gene: -
CDR3 DNA: TGTGCCAGCAGTGAAGGGGGGGGGCTGGAGCCCCAGCATTTT
CDR3 protein: CASSEGGGLEPQHF

clone size: once
V gene: TRBV7-2
J gene: TRBJ1-5
D gene: -
CDR3 DNA: TGTGCCAGCAGCTTTTCAAATAGCAATCAGCCCCAGCATTTT
CDR3 protein: CASSFSNSNQPQHF

clone size: -
V gene: TRBV7-6
J gene: TRBJ2-5
D gene: -
CDR3 DNA: TGTGCCAGCAGCTTAGAGTTCAGGAAGGAGACCCAGTACTTC
CDR3 protein: CASSLEFRKETQYF

clone size: few
V gene: TRBV29-1
J gene: TRBJ2-7
D gene: -
CDR3 DNA: TGCAGCGTTCGGGACTTCTACGAGCAGTACTTC
CDR3 protein: CSVRDFYEQYF

clone size: -
V gene: TRBV4-1
J gene: TRBJ1-5
D gene: -
CDR3 DNA: TGCGCCAGCAGCCAAGATTCTACGTCCAGGCCCAATCAGCCCCAGCATTTT
CDR3 protein: CASSQDSTSRPNQPQHF

clone size: -
V gene: TRBV5-4
J gene: TRBJ2-5
D gene: -
CDR3 DNA: TGTGCCAGCAGCCCCGGGACTCTAAGGGAAGAGACCCAGTACTTC
CDR3 protein: CASSPGTLREETQYF

clone size: few
V gene: TRBV27
J gene: TRBJ2-1
D gene: -
CDR3 DNA: TGTGCCAGCACCTTTCACCAGGGGTCTAATGAGCAGTTCTTC
CDR3 protein: CASTFHQGSNEQFF

clone size: -
V gene: TRBV29-1
J gene: TRBJ2-5
D gene: TRBD2
CDR3 DNA: TGCAGCGTTGAACTAGCGGGAGCTCTGGAGACCCAGTACTTC
CDR3 protein: CSVELAGALETQYF

clone size: -
V gene: TRBV12-5
J gene: TRBJ2-1
D gene: -
CDR3 DNA: TGTGCTAGTGGCCTTGGGGCAGGGTACAATGAGCAGTTCTTC
CDR3 protein: CASGLGAGYNEQFF